This T cell receptor (beta chain) was obtained from a study of CD8 T cells in Susac syndrome (dated by TCRdb to the late 2010s). In the study overall: Among the sequenced Susac syndrome patients, more than 5 had clinically active disease and fewer than ten were in clinical remission. At the time of blood withdrawal, Susac syndrome patients were either therapy-naive, taking corticosteroids (with some also receiving IVIg), or on IVIg alone. Repertoire sequencing was used to test whether CD8+ T cell activation and differentiation in Susac syndrome was antigen driven. What the study reported, not specific to this receptor: In patients with Susac syndrome, the CD4+ T cell repertoire showed no detectable clonal expansion. The number of individuals in the TCR sequencing and HLA analysis was recognized as being relatively small.

The CDR3 has 13 amino acids, counting the end cysteine and phenylalanine. Kept here is only the CDR3 DNA, which spans 39 bases and is read in frame from base 1. Based on the germline V gene, the CDR1 and CDR2 sequences are SNHLY and FYNNEI. The V and J ends are trimmed by 5 bases and 5 bases, leaving 10 bases between them. Concerning this clonotype itself: This receptor's antigen is unknown. No base quality values were provided; no much bigger clone lies one nucleotide off.

Peripheral blood CD8+ and CD4+ T cells from healthy donors, Susac syndrome patients and multiple sclerosis patients were profiled using high-throughput TCR beta sequencing. The Susac syndrome patients fulfilled recently defined diagnostic criteria for either definite or probable disease. Bulk CD8+ and CD4+ T cells were purified by magnetic negative isolation, whereas CD8+ TEMRA cells were enriched by FACS. Blood was collected in EDTA tubes and processed within 24 hours, with PBMCs isolated through density gradient centrifugation. PBMCs destined for TCR sequencing were cryopreserved in liquid nitrogen and later thawed in a 37 °C water bath. The sorted or isolated CD4+, CD8+ and CD8+ TEMRA cells had a purity of 90% or higher. RNA was extracted using the RNeasy kit, and about 0.5 to 1 microgram was reverse transcribed with random hexamers. TCR beta CDR3 regions were amplified with the immunoSEQ multiplex PCR assay covering 54 Vbeta and 13 Jbeta segments. Bias from PCR amplification was corrected by using a synthetic template baseline for primer optimization and for computational correction. From the authors' description of their analysis: Reads were assigned to V, D and J genes according to IMGT and analyzed in immunoSEQ Analyzer, with only productive sequences retained. To calculate clonality, Shannon entropy was normalized by log2 of the number of productive unique sequences and then subtracted from one. For each patient and control, public and private clones were evaluated among the 100 most prevalent clones. Clones were defined as Susac-specific if absent from the healthy and MS cohorts, from 900 to 1,200 published viral clones and from other ImmuneACCESS disease sequences. TCRdb itself trimmed the public reads at Q25 with fastp, ran MiXCR and retained productive beta chains. Every entry covers one CDR3 protein and lists the most common genes and DNA from its rows. These V and J calls rely on TCRdb rather than the paper's analysis. This sample lists hundreds of thousands of distinct CDR3 sequences; 94% were detected once. Around 0.15% of the sample is held by the ten biggest clonotypes.

The clonotype originates from a human donor with Susac syndrome. The rearranged chain carries TRBV2 and TRBJ1-5; the D gene is perhaps TRBD1, from 6 matching bases. The sequenced material came from CD4+ T cells from PBMCs. DNA sequence: TGTGCCAGCAGTCAGGGGTTGGATCAGCCCCAGCATTTT. Its coded protein is CASSQGLDQPQHF.